This T cell receptor (beta chain) was captured by sequencing in a study of cytomegalovirus exposure and HLA in healthy donors. Use of 60 Vbeta and 13 Jbeta primers characterized the PCR. Method: immunoSEQ multiplex PCR; TCRdb's copy keeps in-frame clones and lacks some. The sample shows some 130,000 clones, 70% to 85% of them seen only once. V lost 1 base to trimming and J lost 2 bases, with 15 bases between them. Germline-derived CDR1 and CDR2 are GTSNPN and SVGIG (reference sequence). The CDR3 contains 15 residues. This receptor was identified in a boy between 10 and 17 years old in good health and CMV-seronegative. Sequenced input: PBMCs. The chain carries TRBV30 and TRBJ2-7; the D gene is possibly TRBD2 (7 bases). The DNA of the CDR3 is TGTGCCTGGAGTGGTTCGGGGGAGGGGGCCTACGAGCAGTACTTC. Translating it yields CAWSGSGEGAYEQYF.